This TCR beta chain was identified during a study of blood T cell repertoires in COVID-19. Study background: Samples representing acute and convalescent COVID-19 were sourced from the United States, Italy and Spain. In each case, the material was cDNA or gDNA derived from T cells, B-cell-depleted T cells, or PBMCs.

Unmatched junction bases numbered 5, after V lost 4 bases and J lost 8 bases. Germline lookup yields CDR1 LGHDT and CDR2 YNNKEL (reference sequence). This CDR3 has 14 residues. Per the original data handling: Estimation of nucleated cell counts was performed using reference gene primer amplification. Assay: immunoSEQ multiplex PCR; the TCRdb copy retains only in-frame clones and omits some. For V, J and clone size, that table is used; D and trimming come from the DNA. Here the sample spans roughly 55,000 clones, 78% being singletons. This chain joins TRBV3-1 (or the pseudogene TRBV3-2) and TRBJ2-1; 10 bases align to TRBD2. Sequencing was performed on peripheral blood. This TCR was recovered from an elderly man with acute or convalescent COVID-19. CDR3 in DNA: TGTGCCAGCAGCCGCCCTAGCGGGAGCTATGAGCAGTTCTTC. Translated, it gives CASSRPSGSYEQFF.